The entry below describes one T cell receptor beta chain. The antigen remains undetermined. 13 Jbeta primers and 60 Vbeta primers were used for the PCR. The repertoire was sequenced with immunoSEQ multiplex PCR; TCRdb's copy has only in-frame clones and lacks some. The sample includes around 210,000 clones, roughly 77% of them seen just once. The V end lost 8 bases, the J end lost 5 bases, and 18 bases lay between the germline ends. Germline V CDR1 and CDR2: SQVTM, ANQGSEA. CDR3 length: 13 amino acids. The data derive from a study of cytomegalovirus exposure and HLA in healthy donors. Study results and caveats: Cytomegalovirus status was reportedly diagnosed by the classifier with high specificity and sensitivity. Despite most TCR sequences being rare, some public TCRs occurred in many donors. TCR beta V- and J-gene trimming was later associated with a missense DCLRE1C variant.

The donors were healthy bone marrow donors. The origin of this receptor is a male donor in good health and CMV-seropositive. The chain joins TRBV29-1 to TRBJ1-1; the D gene is possibly TRBD1 (5 bases). The specimen was PBMCs. CDR3 nucleotides: TGCAGCTCCTTAGCCGGGGAGGGGACTGAAGCTTTCTTT. Translated, it gives CSSLAGEGTEAFF.